This T cell receptor (beta chain) was recovered during a study of cytomegalovirus exposure and HLA in healthy donors. Study-wide background: From HLA-typed donors, an early data release held tens of millions of unique TCRs.

Whole-study results and caveats: There were reportedly fewer N-insertions in an Asian-associated ancestry cluster than the roughly 670-donor mean, in a later analysis. The likely origin of a cluster of highly shared sequence variants was a sequencing artifact.

PCR primers comprised 60 Vbeta and 13 Jbeta primers. As originally analysed: Later analysis identified roughly 82 million unique TCR beta chains, about 10 million shared. TCRdb keeps only in-frame clones here, not all; method: immunoSEQ multiplex PCR. From that table come the V and J calls and clone size; the DNA was used to work out D and trimming. The data show about 130,000 clones, around 80% seen once. As regards this clone: Its antigen remains unknown.

The receptor was derived from a man between 18 and 29 years old in good health and CMV-seronegative. Sequences were obtained from PBMCs.

Here the CDR3 DNA reads TGTGCCAGCAGTCGGATAACAGGGACCAACTATGGCTACACCTTC. Its translation: CASSRITGTNYGYTF. The chain employs TRBV28 and TRBJ1-2; D might be TRBD1 (6 bases). The CDR3 extends over 15 amino acids. Germline V gene sequence: CDR1 MDHEN, CDR2 SYDVKM. The V and J ends lost 5 bases and 2 bases respectively, with 15 bases between them.